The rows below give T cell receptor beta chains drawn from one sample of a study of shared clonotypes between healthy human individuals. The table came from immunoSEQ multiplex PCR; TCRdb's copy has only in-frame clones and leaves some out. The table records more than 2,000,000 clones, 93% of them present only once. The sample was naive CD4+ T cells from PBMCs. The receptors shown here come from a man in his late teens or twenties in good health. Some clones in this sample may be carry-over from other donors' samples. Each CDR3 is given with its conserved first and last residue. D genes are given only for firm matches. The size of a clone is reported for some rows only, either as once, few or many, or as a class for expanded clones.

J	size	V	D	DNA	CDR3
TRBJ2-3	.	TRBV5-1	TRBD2	TGCGCCAGCCGGGAGGGCGAGACAGATACGCAGTATTTT	CASREGETDTQYF
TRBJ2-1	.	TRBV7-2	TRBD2	TGTGCCAGCGGAATAAAACTAGCGGGGTACAATGAGCAGTTCTTC	CASGIKLAGYNEQFF
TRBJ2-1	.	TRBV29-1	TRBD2	TGCAGCGTTGTGCTAGCGGGGTACAATGAGCAGTTCTTC	CSVVLAGYNEQFF
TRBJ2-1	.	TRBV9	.	TGTGCCAGCAGCGTAGTAAGCGGGACAAACAATGAGCAGTTCTTC	CASSVVSGTNNEQFF
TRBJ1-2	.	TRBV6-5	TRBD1	TGTGCCAGCAGACGGACAGGGGACAACTATGGCTACACCTTC	CASRRTGDNYGYTF
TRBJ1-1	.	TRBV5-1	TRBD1	TGCGCCAGCAGCTCTGACAGGGGGCTAAATGAAGCTTTCTTT	CASSSDRGLNEAFF
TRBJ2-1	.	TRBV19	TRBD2	TGTGCCAGTAGTATTTCTAGCGGGAGTGGGGACAATGAGCAGTTCTTC	CASSISSGSGDNEQFF
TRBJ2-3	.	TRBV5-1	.	TGCGCCAGCAGCTTGGGATCATTAAACACAGATACGCAGTATTTT	CASSLGSLNTDTQYF
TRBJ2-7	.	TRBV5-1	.	TGCGCCAGCAGCCTTGGGAACTACGAGCAGTACTTC	CASSLGNYEQYF
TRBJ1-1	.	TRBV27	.	TGTGCCAGCAGCTGGGGGGGTGCGTACACTGAAGCTTTCTTT	CASSWGGAYTEAFF
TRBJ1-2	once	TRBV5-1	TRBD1	TGCGCCAGCAGCTTGGGCGGGACAGGGCGTACTAACTATGGCTACACCTTC	CASSLGGTGRTNYGYTF
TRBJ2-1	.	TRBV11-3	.	TGTGCCAGCAGCTTAGGGGTTTACAATGAGCAGTTCTTC	CASSLGVYNEQFF
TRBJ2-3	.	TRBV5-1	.	TGCGCCAGCAGCTTGAACTTTATGGATACGCAGTATTTT	CASSLNFMDTQYF
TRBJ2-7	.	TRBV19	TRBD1	TGTGCCAGTAGTAGAGACGGGACAGGAGCCTACGAGCAGTACTTC	CASSRDGTGAYEQYF
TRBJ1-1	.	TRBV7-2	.	TGTGCCAGCAGCTTCGGACCCATACAGACCTTGAACACTGAAGCTTTCTTT	CASSFGPIQTLNTEAFF
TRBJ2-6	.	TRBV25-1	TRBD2	TGTGCCAGCAGTGTGGGGGGGGCTGGGGCCAACGTCCTGACTTTC	CASSVGGAGANVLTF
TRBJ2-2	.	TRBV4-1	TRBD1	TGCGCCAGCAGCCAAGATGACAGGGGAAGGGAGCTGTTTTTT	CASSQDDRGRELFF
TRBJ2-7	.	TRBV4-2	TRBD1	TGTGCCAGCAGCCAAATGCCCGGGACAGGCTCCAACTACGAGCAGTACTTC	CASSQMPGTGSNYEQYF
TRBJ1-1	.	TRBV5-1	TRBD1	TGCGCCAGCAGCGCTGGGACAGGGTTCGCCTGGGGAGCTTTCTTT	CASSAGTGFAWGAFF
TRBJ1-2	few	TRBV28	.	TGTGCCAGCAGTTTAGGGGGAAACTATGGCTACACCTTC	CASSLGGNYGYTF
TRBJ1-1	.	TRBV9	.	TGTGCCACCTCGGACGGCCCGAACACTGAAGCTTTCTTT	CATSDGPNTEAFF
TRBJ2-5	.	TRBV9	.	TGTGCCAGCAGCGTAAACACAGGGCGAGAGACCCAGTACTTC	CASSVNTGRETQYF
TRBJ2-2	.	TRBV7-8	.	TGTGCCAGCAGCTTTGGGCCCGGGGAGCTGTTTTTT	CASSFGPGELFF
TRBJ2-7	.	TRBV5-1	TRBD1	TGCGCCAGCAGCTCCGGGACAGGGCTTACCTTGGAGCAGTACTTC	CASSSGTGLTLEQYF
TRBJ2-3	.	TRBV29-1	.	TGCAGCGCGTCGGACACAGATACGCAGTATTTT	CSASDTDTQYF
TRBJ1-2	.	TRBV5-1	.	TGCGCCAGCGCGCCACAAGGGGCAAGCAACTATGGCTACACCTTC	CASAPQGASNYGYTF
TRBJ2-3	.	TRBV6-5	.	TGTGCCAGCAGCCGACAGTTTTCCACAGATACGCAGTATTTT	CASSRQFSTDTQYF
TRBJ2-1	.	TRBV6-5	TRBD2	TGTGCCAGCAGTATAGCGGGAGCATCCTACAATGAGCAGTTCTTC	CASSIAGASYNEQFF
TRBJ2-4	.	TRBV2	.	TGTGCCAGCACGCTGGGACTGACCAAAAACATTCAGTACTTC	CASTLGLTKNIQYF
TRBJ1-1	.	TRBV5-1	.	TGCGCCAGCAGCCTCGTACGACCAGGGGAGGAGGCTTTCTTT	CASSLVRPGEEAFF
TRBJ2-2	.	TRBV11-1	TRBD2	TGTGCCAGCAGCCCCAGACTAGCGGGAGTGTTGCAGGGGGAGCTGTTTTTT	CASSPRLAGVLQGELFF
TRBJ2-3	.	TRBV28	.	TGTGCCAGCAGTCCCCCGGTTCTAGCTAGCACAGATACGCAGTATTTT	CASSPPVLASTDTQYF
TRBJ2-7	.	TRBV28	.	TGTGCCAGCAGTTTCTCCCCTGTGGGGGAGCAGTACTTC	CASSFSPVGEQYF
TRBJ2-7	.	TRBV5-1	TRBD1	TGCGCCAGCAGCGGGGACAGGGTTACCTACGAGCAGTACTTC	CASSGDRVTYEQYF
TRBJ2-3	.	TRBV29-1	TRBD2	TGCAGCGCCGTAGCGGGAGCAGATACGCAGTATTTT	CSAVAGADTQYF
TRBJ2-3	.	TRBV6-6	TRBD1	TGTGCCAGCAACGCCGACAGGGTTAGCACAGATACGCAGTATTTT	CASNADRVSTDTQYF
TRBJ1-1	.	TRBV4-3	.	TGCGCCAGCAGCCAAGAAGCGTGGAGGGGAGACACTGAAGCTTTCTTT	CASSQEAWRGDTEAFF
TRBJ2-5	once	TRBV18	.	TGTGCCAGCTCTGGCGGACCAAAAGAGACCCAGTACTTC	CASSGGPKETQYF
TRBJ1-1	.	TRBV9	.	TGTGCCAGCAGCGTAGGATCCCTCGGGACGGAAGCTTTCTTT	CASSVGSLGTEAFF
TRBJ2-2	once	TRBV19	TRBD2	TGTGCCAGTAGTATAAGTGGGAGGGCCCGCACCGGGGAGCTGTTTTTT	CASSISGRARTGELFF
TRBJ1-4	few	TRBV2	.	TGTGCCAGCAGTGAATTGACAGGCTCTGAAAAACTGTTTTTT	CASSELTGSEKLFF
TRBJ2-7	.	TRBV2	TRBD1	TGTGCCAGCAGTGAACGGGGCAGGGGGAAATACGAGCAGTACTTC	CASSERGRGKYEQYF
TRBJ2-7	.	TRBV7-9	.	TGTGCCAGCAGCTTCAGGCAGGCCTACGAGCAGTACTTC	CASSFRQAYEQYF
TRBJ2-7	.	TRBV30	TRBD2	TGTGCCTGGAGATCAGCGGGATTAAAGGAGCAGTACTTC	CAWRSAGLKEQYF
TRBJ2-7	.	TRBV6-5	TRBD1	TGTGCCAGCAGTTACCGGGACAGACGATCCTACGAGCAGTACTTC	CASSYRDRRSYEQYF
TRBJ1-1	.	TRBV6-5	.	TGTGCCAGCAGACAGGGTCGGCGGAACACTGAAGCTTTCTTT	CASRQGRRNTEAFF
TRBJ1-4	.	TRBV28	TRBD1	TGTGCCAGCAGTACTACCGGGACAGGGAATGAAAAACTGTTTTTT	CASSTTGTGNEKLFF
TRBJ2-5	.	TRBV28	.	TGTGCCATTGTCGGGGAGGAGACCCAGTACTTC	CAIVGEETQYF
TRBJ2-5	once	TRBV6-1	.	TGTGCCAGCAGTAAAACGGGGTACCAAGAGACCCAGTACTTC	CASSKTGYQETQYF
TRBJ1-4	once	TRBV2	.	TGTGCCAGCAGACCCCGGGACACCAAAAGTGGAAAACTGTTTTTT	CASRPRDTKSGKLFF
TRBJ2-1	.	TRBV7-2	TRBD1	TGTGCCAGCAGCTGGACAGGGGGGTCCTACAATGAGCAGTTCTTC	CASSWTGGSYNEQFF
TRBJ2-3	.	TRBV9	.	TGTGCCAGCAGCGTAGAGGGGTCAGATACGCAGTATTTT	CASSVEGSDTQYF
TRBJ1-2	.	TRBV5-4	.	TGTGCCAGCAGCCCCCGAGGGGGGGATCACTATGGCTACACCTTC	CASSPRGGDHYGYTF
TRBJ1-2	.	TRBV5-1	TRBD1	TGCGCCAGCAGCTGGACAGGGGGCAGCTATGGCTACACCTTC	CASSWTGGSYGYTF
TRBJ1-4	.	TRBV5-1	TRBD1	TGCGCCAGCAGCCAGCAGGGGGCGCATGGTGAAAAACTGTTTTTT	CASSQQGAHGEKLFF
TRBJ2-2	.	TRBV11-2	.	TGTGCCAGCAGCCCAGGGAACACCGGGGAGCTGTTTTTT	CASSPGNTGELFF
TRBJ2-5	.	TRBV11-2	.	TGTGCCAGCAGCCCCAGGACATTTCAAGAGACCCAGTACTTC	CASSPRTFQETQYF
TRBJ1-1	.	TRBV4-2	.	TGTGCCAGCAGCCAAGAACTATATGAACAGGGTTACACTGAAGCTTTCTTT	CASSQELYEQGYTEAFF